This TCR beta chain was captured in a study of cytomegalovirus exposure and HLA in healthy donors (dated by TCRdb to 2016 to 2017). The study in broad terms: An earlier analysis of a few hundred of the donors reported around 280 Gb of sequence data and 90 million to 120 million unique TCR beta sequences obtained from approximately 180 million T cells. An early release covering roughly 580 HLA-typed donors comprised 300 to 350 gigabases of sequencing data and approximately 85 million unique TCR sequences. The genetic ancestry cluster associated with self-reported Caucasian donors included 65% to 90% of the approximately 400 genotyped donors. The study was designed to test whether signatures of past pathogen exposure could be identified by cataloging public T cell receptors. Using immunosequencing, the study profiled T cell repertoires from 666 subjects and related those repertoires to cytomegalovirus serostatus. Besides the first cohort of hundreds of subjects, a separate validation cohort made up of roughly 120 different subjects was used. To predict cytomegalovirus infection status, the study combined high-throughput TCR immunosequencing, statistical association of individual TCRs with disease status, and machine learning. A later analysis re-examined previously published TCR beta repertoires from 600 to 700 donors and added high-resolution HLA genotyping to investigate patterns of TCR occurrence. Rather than using new phenotypic data, the later analysis identified candidate immune exposures from TCR beta sequences and from how often those sequences occurred across donors. An earlier analysis of 587 of the donors used high-throughput TCR beta sequencing to judge whether each TCR beta V gene segment behaved as functional or pseudogenic. Donor age, sex, ethnicity and CMV serostatus were compiled alongside the repertoire data. Genome-wide SNP genotypes for about 55% of the roughly 670 donors were used in a later genetic analysis, which treated that subset as a discovery cohort. Every repertoire in the discovery cohort had been generated on one and the same sequencing platform. HLA typing included class I and class II loci at four-digit resolution. Typing coverage differed by locus: A, B, C, DRB1 and DQB1 were typed in about 620-640 donors, DQA1 in 522, DPA1 in some 570, and DPB1 in 400 to 480. A handful of DR-DQ haplotypes were handled as single units for association and clustering because linkage in the cohort was strong. Across some 400 genotyped donors of the cohort, an average of about 250,000 unique TCR beta nucleotide sequences per donor were sequenced, and roughly a sixth of those sequences were non-productive. The paper as a whole reports these results and caveats: The classifier was reported to diagnose cytomegalovirus status with high specificity and sensitivity in both the original cohort and the validation cohort. HLA typing was unavailable for some donors at each locus, so association tests used only the typed subset. In a later analysis, the rate of TCR association differed among HLA loci, with DRB1 alleles having the most associated TCRs and HLA-C alleles having the fewest. A later genetic analysis reported fewer N-insertions in productive TCRs among donors in an Asian-associated ancestry cluster than the roughly 620-donor mean. According to a later analysis, parvovirus B19, influenza, CMV and Epstein-Barr virus appeared linked to several top co-occurrence clusters. The authors suggested that the approach could potentially be generalized to other disease states and immunological phenotypes. Only TCR beta chains were sequenced in this cohort, and the absence of alpha or paired-chain data limited detectable features. A total of around 150 TCR beta chains were listed by the study as associated with cytomegalovirus. Most TCR sequences were seen in very few donors, while some public TCRs were found in many individuals. A later analysis found that HLA-associated TCR beta chains were more clonally expanded and had lower generation probabilities than equally common non-associated chains. The 87-base-pair reads could not distinguish some IMGT-functional V segments, including TRBV6-2 and TRBV6-3, so those segments were excluded. At a false discovery rate of 0.05, a later analysis linked approximately 18,000 TCR beta sequences to specific HLA alleles. Strong co-occurrence of HLA alleles, especially DR and DQ, made assigning TCR associations to individual alleles difficult. In a later genetic analysis, a missense DCLRE1C variant was associated with V-gene and J-gene trimming of TCR beta chains, and the association was replicated in an independent cohort. For the cohort, immune exposure information was limited to CMV serostatus. The presence/absence analyses assumed that sequencing depth was roughly uniform across donors, and that assumption may not be true. Correlated functional status among segregating V segments might be attributable to linkage disequilibrium, but an unknown experimental factor could not be ruled out. A further reported finding was that TCR beta sequences accurately predicted the HLA-A and HLA-B alleles for most subjects in the first cohort. Most CMV-associated TCR beta chains appeared to be HLA-restricted in a later analysis, and the HLA associations seemed to be driven largely by CMV exposure. In an earlier analysis of more than 500 of the donors, most TCR beta V segments appeared in productive rearrangements about 87% or about 30% of the time, broadly matching IMGT annotations. In vitro tests confirmed that a few of the cytomegalovirus-associated TCR beta chains recognize cytomegalovirus antigens. Because counts were too low, more than 15 rarely observed V segments, including chromosome 9 orphons, were left out of the earlier analysis of several hundred of the donors. A cluster of highly shared sequence variants was judged likely to be a technical artifact of the sequencing pipeline.

Remarks on this clone: Its antigen is not yet known. The sample holds no much larger clone one base away, and base qualities are not on file.

Receptor libraries were prepared by the immunoSEQ multiplex PCR assay. A mixture of 60 forward primers for TCR Vbeta segments and 13 reverse primers for TCR Jbeta segments was used in the multiplex PCR. Amplification of the CDR3 region of rearranged TCR beta genes was performed with a multiplex PCR assay on genomic DNA. On the Illumina HiSeq System, the amplified TCR beta libraries were sequenced as 87-base-pair reads. The paper's processing steps were these. A later analysis counted tens of millions of unique TCR beta chains across the 550 to 700 repertoires, and around 9.9 million of these chains were shared by at least two donors. Raw reads were error-corrected and collapsed into unique sequences by a nearest-neighbor algorithm in which closely related sequences were merged to remove PCR and sequencing errors. Alignment of CDR3 sequences to IMGT reference sequences was used to assign V, D and J gene segments. For a sequence to be retained, at least a six-nucleotide match to both a V gene segment and a J gene segment was required. Rearrangements were classified as productive when the CDR3 lacked stop codons and remained in frame with V and J, and all other rearrangements were classified as non-productive. CDR3 was defined according to IMGT convention as the region running from the second conserved V-encoded cysteine to the conserved J-encoded phenylalanine. Sequences without an unambiguous match to a single V gene segment were excluded from the earlier analysis of approximately 560 of the donors. In an earlier analysis of about 590 of the donors, a V segment was called functional when productive rearrangements were above 56.7%, and segregating when the standard deviation between donors exceeded 5%. A statistical classification framework was developed to diagnose cytomegalovirus status using the catalog of TCR beta chain sequences. In a later analysis, TCR nucleotide sequences were compared against IMGT/GENE-DB human TR gene sequences so that V and J genes could be assigned. In a later analysis, CDR3 sequences and most-parsimonious VDJ recombination scenarios were assigned using the TCRdist pipeline. In a later analysis, each TCR beta chain was defined by its CDR3 amino acid sequence together with its V-gene family, and reads without a unique V-gene family were excluded. In a later analysis, some 600 highly shared, low-generation-probability nucleotide sequences were removed to address suspected cross-contamination and a sequencing artifact. A later analysis calculated a clonal expansion index for each public chain from normalized within-repertoire ranks of inferred template counts. In a later analysis, generation probabilities were computed with a VDJ recombination model fitted to out-of-frame rearrangements, and the resulting probabilities were checked against IGoR. Hypergeometric tests were used in a later analysis to score TCR-TCR, TCR-HLA and TCR-CMV co-occurrence, with a repertoire-size bias correction applied to the TCR pairs. A later analysis estimated false discovery rates by permuting HLA or CMV assignments 20 times. In a later analysis, co-occurring TCRs were grouped with DBSCAN, and TCRdist sequence similarity was added when clustering was performed within HLA-allele-positive subsets. Co-occurrence clustering excluded repertoires with fewer than 30,000 or more than 120,000 public chains, plus five with anomalous nucleotide sharing. This is the immuneACCESS table as TCRdb keeps it, with only in-frame sequences that have V and J called. A part of the clones is gone; compared with another copy, unresolved V genes explain less than half, and the rest is unexplained. V, J and clone size derive from that table, while D and trimming were established from the DNA sequence. The table for this sample lists roughly 170,000 clones; over 80% of them were counted only once. About 1.6% of the sample comes from the top ten.

The cohort consisted of 600 to 700 healthy bone marrow donors. Cohort members were all nominally healthy when sampled, although unrecorded immune exposures were likely present. The donor was CMV seronegative and belonged to the group of 350 or so seronegative cohort members. Every donor gave a peripheral blood sample, and the peripheral blood mononuclear cells from that sample were used for TCR beta sequencing. Genomic DNA was extracted from the blood cell samples with the Qiagen DNeasy Blood Extraction Kit. Including the terminal cysteine and phenylalanine, the CDR3 comprises 16 residues. Only the CDR3 DNA stays, 48 bases, in frame from base 1.

This TCR was sampled from a man between 45 and 60 years old in good health and CMV-seronegative. Sequencing was carried out using PBMCs. The V and J genes are TRBV21-1 and TRBJ2-7; TRBD1, the table's D call, was not compared with the DNA. TRBV21-1 is a pseudogene locus. The nucleotide sequence is given as TGTGCCAGCAGCACCTCGCCAGGGGGTGAGGTGGGCGAGCAGTACTTC. It encodes CASSTSPGGEVGEQYF.